A selection of T cell receptor beta chains follows, all from one sample in a study of cytomegalovirus exposure and HLA in healthy donors. Profiling relied on immunoSEQ multiplex PCR, and the TCRdb table lists in-frame clones only, not all of them. The table shows about 93,000 clones, with 78% occurring only once. The sample taken for sequencing was PBMCs. The receptors stem from a woman aged 40 to 49 in good health and CMV-seronegative. The CDR3 runs from the conserved cysteine through the conserved F or W. D genes are given only for firm matches. Only part of the rows carry a size: once, few, many, or a class if the clone is expanded.

size: NA
V: TRBV7-9
D: TRBD2
J: TRBJ2-1
CDR3: CASSPGGSGIYNEQFF
DNA: TGTGCCAGCAGCCCTGGGGGTAGCGGGATCTACAATGAGCAGTTCTTC

size: once
V: TRBV12-5
D: NA
J: TRBJ1-3
CDR3: CASGLDGPGNTIYF
DNA: TGTGCTAGTGGTTTGGATGGGCCGGGAAACACCATATATTTT

size: NA
V: TRBV19
D: TRBD1
J: TRBJ1-5
CDR3: CASSIGGGFNQPQHF
DNA: TGTGCCAGTAGTATCGGAGGGGGCTTCAATCAGCCCCAGCATTTT

size: NA
V: TRBV6-5
D: TRBD1
J: TRBJ2-4
CDR3: CASSTGTGGADIQYF
DNA: TGTGCCAGCAGCACCGGGACAGGGGGCGCAGACATTCAGTACTTC

size: NA
V: TRBV6-5
D: TRBD2
J: TRBJ2-3
CDR3: CASSYSGGGPTDTQYF
DNA: TGTGCCAGCAGTTACTCGGGGGGAGGGCCCACAGATACGCAGTATTTT

size: NA
V: TRBV9
D: TRBD2
J: TRBJ2-1
CDR3: CASSVPGLAGVSGQFF
DNA: TGTGCCAGCAGCGTACCGGGACTAGCGGGAGTTTCAGGGCAGTTCTTC

size: NA
V: TRBV10-3
D: TRBD2
J: TRBJ2-2
CDR3: CANSGTNTGELFF
DNA: TGTGCCAATAGCGGGACGAACACCGGGGAGCTGTTTTTT

size: NA
V: TRBV7-8
D: TRBD1
J: TRBJ1-1
CDR3: CASSWDRRQVGFF
DNA: TGTGCCAGCAGCTGGGACAGGCGCCAGGTGGGTTTCTTT

size: NA
V: TRBV4-3
D: TRBD2
J: TRBJ2-1
CDR3: CASSQDQGLSGRGYEQFF
DNA: TGCGCCAGCAGCCAAGATCAGGGACTGAGCGGGAGGGGATATGAGCAGTTCTTC

size: NA
V: TRBV10-3
D: NA
J: TRBJ1-1
CDR3: CATTTAGVSMNTEAFF
DNA: TGTGCCACCACCACGGCCGGGGTGTCTATGAACACTGAAGCTTTCTTT

size: few
V: TRBV29-1
D: TRBD2
J: TRBJ2-7
CDR3: CSVGGDGPHYEQYF
DNA: TGCAGCGTGGGGGGGGACGGCCCTCACTACGAGCAGTACTTC

size: NA
V: TRBV5-1
D: NA
J: TRBJ2-5
CDR3: CASSLGQGWEQYF
DNA: TGCGCCAGCAGCTTGGGGCAGGGGTGGGAGCAGTACTTC

size: NA
V: TRBV4-1
D: TRBD2
J: TRBJ2-1
CDR3: CASSQEGTSGTYNEQFF
DNA: TGCGCCAGCAGCCAAGAAGGGACTAGCGGGACCTACAATGAGCAGTTCTTC

size: NA
V: TRBV18
D: NA
J: TRBJ1-5
CDR3: CAYMGRGGNQPQHF
DNA: TGTGCCTACATGGGGAGGGGTGGGAATCAGCCCCAGCATTTT

size: NA
V: TRBV28
D: TRBD2
J: TRBJ2-7
CDR3: CASTGGPSYEQYF
DNA: TGTGCCAGTACGGGAGGGCCTTCCTACGAGCAGTACTTC

size: NA
V: TRBV4-2
D: NA
J: TRBJ2-2
CDR3: CASSPRQENTGELFF
DNA: TGTGCCAGCAGCCCTAGACAGGAGAACACCGGGGAGCTGTTTTTT

size: few
V: TRBV5-1
D: TRBD2
J: TRBJ2-7
CDR3: CASSLGAGGSEKQYF
DNA: TGCGCCAGCAGCTTGGGGGCGGGAGGCTCAGAGAAGCAGTACTTC

size: NA
V: TRBV29-1
D: TRBD1
J: TRBJ1-2
CDR3: CSVEPRQGDGYTF
DNA: TGCAGCGTTGAACCCAGACAGGGAGATGGCTACACCTTC

size: NA
V: TRBV27
D: TRBD2
J: TRBJ2-5
CDR3: CASSLGGVRKETQYF
DNA: TGTGCCAGCAGTTTAGGGGGGGTGAGGAAAGAGACCCAGTACTTC

size: NA
V: TRBV6-5
D: TRBD2
J: TRBJ2-7
CDR3: CASRIPGGYEQYF
DNA: TGTGCCAGCAGAATTCCGGGAGGCTACGAGCAGTACTTC

size: NA
V: TRBV9
D: NA
J: TRBJ1-3
CDR3: CASSVAQGPRSGTIYF
DNA: TGTGCCAGCAGCGTAGCCCAGGGGCCCAGGTCCGGCACCATATATTTT

size: NA
V: TRBV7-2
D: NA
J: TRBJ1-1
CDR3: CASSSRGGGTEAFF
DNA: TGTGCCAGCAGCTCCCGGGGGGGAGGCACTGAAGCTTTCTTT

size: NA
V: TRBV29-1
D: NA
J: TRBJ1-2
CDR3: CSVAQGTDYGYTF
DNA: TGCAGCGTTGCCCAGGGAACGGACTATGGCTACACCTTC